The 21 T cell receptor beta chains presented below share a single source sample, sequenced in a study of blood T cell repertoires in COVID-19. The data were produced by immunoSEQ multiplex PCR, yet TCRdb's version contains in-frame clones alone and is incomplete. Of about 89,000 clones in the sample, over 60% were seen once. Sequencing was carried out using peripheral blood. All receptors derive from a human donor in a cohort sampled during active COVID-19.

The gene calls are TRBV19 and TRBJ1-4, with TRBD1 identical over 7 bases. This CDR3 comprises 15 residues. Trimming took 6 bases from V and 3 from J; bases not matched to a gene: 7. Germline CDR1 and CDR2: LNHDA and SQIVND (reference sequence). The CDR3: CASRPGGTANEKLFF. CDR3 coding DNA: TGTGCCAGTAGGCCAGGGGGAACGGCTAATGAAAAACTGTTTTTT.

The chain has TRBV11-3 and TRBJ2-1, with 11 bases identical to TRBD2. Germline CDR1 is SGHNT and CDR2 is YENEEA. This CDR3 is built from 14 residues. The junction had 2 bases not matched to a gene; V was cut back by 5 bases and J by 5 bases. CDR3 sequence reads: CASSQLAGDNEQFF. CDR3 bases: TGTGCCAGCAGCCAACTAGCGGGAGACAATGAGCAGTTCTTC.

The V gene is TRBV15, the J gene TRBJ2-5, with 7 bases aligning to TRBD1. Germline CDR1 is LNHNV and CDR2 is YYDKDF (reference sequence). This CDR3 has 15 residues. The V gene end was trimmed by 8 bases and the J gene end by 3 bases; junction bases not matched to a gene: 12. The CDR3: CATLELGTAEETQYF. The CDR3 DNA reads as TGTGCCACCCTAGAGCTAGGGACAGCAGAAGAGACCCAGTACTTC.

This clone came up once. The rearrangement links TRBV5-4 to TRBJ1-2; D is unresolved. The CDR3 is made up of 13 amino acids. The germline CDR1 and CDR2 sequences are SGHNT and YYREEE (reference sequence). The V end was cut by 4 bases, the J end by 2 bases, with 9 bases between. The CDR3 sequence: CASSPTRNYGYTF. The DNA of the CDR3 is TGTGCCAGCAGCCCGACAAGAAACTATGGCTACACCTTC.

The count of this clone is one. This chain uses TRBV5-4 with TRBJ2-2; the match to TRBD2 covers 12 bases. Trimming cost V 4 bases and J 4 bases; bases outside gene matches: 8. The CDR3 is 17 amino acids. CDR1 SGHNT and CDR2 YYREEE come from the germline V gene (reference sequence). CDR3 amino acids: CASSQRPSGRATGELFF. The CDR3 DNA follows: TGTGCCAGCAGCCAAAGACCTAGCGGGAGGGCCACCGGGGAGCTGTTTTTT.

This clone has a handful of counts. The rearrangement links TRBV6-2 or TRBV6-3 to TRBJ2-7; 7 nucleotides match TRBD2. Germline loops: CDR1 MNHEY, CDR2 SVGEGT. This CDR3 region has 13 residues. J lost 2 bases, V lost 5 bases, and 3 bases had no gene match. CDR3 DNA: TGTGCCAGCAGTGGGACTAATACCTACGAGCAGTACTTC. The encoded protein is CASSGTNTYEQYF.

The chain joins TRBV2 to TRBJ1-1; maybe TRBD1 (6 bases). Trimming cost V 4 bases and J 3 bases, with 15 bases left between them. CDR3 length: 15 amino acids. Per the germline V gene, CDR1 is SNHLY and CDR2 is FYNNEI. The CDR3 coding sequence is TGTGCCAGCAGTGGAGGGGGGGCCGGGGACACTGAAGCTTTCTTT. Protein: CASSGGGAGDTEAFF.

The chain couples TRBV14 to TRBJ2-7; D is perhaps TRBD1 (5 bases). Germline-derived CDR1 and CDR2 are SGHDN and FVKESK. Trimming took 1 base from V and 10 from J, leaving 17 bases between them. The CDR3 spans 14 residues. The CDR3 sequence: CASSQGYLGAIQYF. CDR3 in DNA: TGTGCCAGCAGCCAAGGGTACCTAGGGGCGATACAGTACTTC.

The gene calls are TRBV5-4 and TRBJ2-6, with TRBD1 as a possible D gene (6 bases). The CDR3 is made up of 15 amino acids. Trimming left V 4 bases short and J 4 bases short, with 12 bases between. CDR1 and CDR2 (germline): SGHNT, YYREEE (reference sequence). CDR3 DNA sequence: TGTGCCAGCAGCGTACAGGGTTTAGGGGCCAACGTCCTGACTTTC. Protein sequence: CASSVQGLGANVLTF.

The chain employs TRBV7-3 and TRBJ2-5; the D gene is possibly TRBD2 (6 bases). CDR1 is SGHTA, CDR2 FQGTGA, per germline. V was pared by 5 bases and J by 5 bases, with 21 bases between. The CDR3 contains 16 residues. The CDR3 protein is CASSPSRLGGGETQYF. The CDR3 nucleotides are TGTGCCAGCAGCCCCTCCCGACTAGGTGGTGGGGAGACCCAGTACTTC.

This clone was observed once. V and J are TRBV24-1 and TRBJ2-7; no definite D call. In germline, CDR1 is KGHDR, CDR2 SFDVKD. The V gene lost 6 bases and the J gene lost 0 bases, with 5 bases spanning the gap. CDR3 size: 12 residues. The CDR3 region is CATSTDSYEQYF. CDR3 nucleotide sequence: TGTGCCACCAGTACAGACTCCTACGAGCAGTACTTC.

This chain uses TRBV6-4 with TRBJ2-6, with 8 positions matching TRBD1. The CDR3 is 18 amino acids. CDR1 and CDR2 from the germline V gene are MRHNA and SNTAGT. Trimming cost V 4 bases and J 0 bases; bases outside gene matches: 8. This CDR3 is CASSVVGTGHSGANVLTF. The CDR3, as DNA: TGTGCCAGCAGTGTGGTGGGGACAGGCCACTCTGGGGCCAACGTCCTGACTTTC.

A few counts support this clone. The chain combines TRBV19 with TRBJ2-1; a possible D gene is TRBD2 (7 bases). V lost 3 bases and J lost 7, with 16 bases in between. Germline V lookup: CDR1 LNHDA, CDR2 SQIVND (reference sequence). CDR3 length: 15 amino acids. CDR3 nucleotides: TGTGCCAGTAGTATTAAGGGGGGGGTTAGGAATGAGCAGTTCTTC. As protein: CASSIKGGVRNEQFF.

The gene calls are TRBV4-2 and TRBJ2-7; TRBD1 aligns across 9 bases. Trimming cost V 0 bases and J 6 bases; bases outside gene matches: 9. CDR1 and CDR2 (germline): LGHNA, YNFKEQ. The CDR3 spans 16 residues. CDR3 nucleotides: TGTGCCAGCAGCCAAGATATTAGGACAGGGGTTCCCGAGCAGTACTTC. Translated, it gives CASSQDIRTGVPEQYF.

The chain recombines TRBV5-6 with TRBJ2-2; 9 bases agree with TRBD2. The V segment lost 1 base and the J segment 7 bases; nucleotides outside the gene matches: 5. This CDR3 has 15 residues. The germline V gene has CDR1 SGHDT and CDR2 YYEEEE. The CDR3 sequence is CASSLLAGYDGELFF. The CDR3 DNA is TGTGCCAGCAGCTTGCTAGCGGGATACGACGGGGAGCTGTTTTTT.

The rearrangement uses TRBV30 and TRBJ1-5; 9 positions agree with TRBD1. There are 13 residues in the CDR3. The ends lost 2 bases at V and 5 bases at J; junction bases unmatched: 1. Germline V gene lookup returns CDR1 GTSNPN and CDR2 SVGIG (reference sequence). DNA for the CDR3: TGTGCCTGGAGTAGGACAGGGGATCAGCCCCAGCATTTT. Protein: CAWSRTGDQPQHF.

The genes are TRBV6-2 or TRBV6-3 and TRBJ2-7; TRBD1 aligns across 7 bases. Germline values: CDR1 MNHEY, CDR2 SVGEGT. This CDR3 spans 16 amino acids. V gave up 0 bases and J gave up 0 bases; unmatched junction bases: 5. The CDR3 DNA follows: TGTGCCAGCAGTTACTCCGGACAGGATTACTCCTACGAGCAGTACTTC. This gives the protein CASSYSGQDYSYEQYF.

This clone was recorded once. The chain couples TRBV7-2 to TRBJ2-7, with D possibly matching TRBD1 (5 bases). This CDR3 is 14 amino acids long. From germline, CDR1 is SGHTA and CDR2 FQGNSA. V lost 0 bases and J lost 6, with 12 bases in between. The CDR3: CASSLAGRGLEQYF. The CDR3 nucleotides are TGTGCCAGCAGCTTAGCGGGTAGGGGTCTCGAGCAGTACTTC.

The rearrangement uses TRBV12-3 or TRBV12-4 and TRBJ2-7, with D tentatively TRBD1 (5 bases). CDR3 size: 12 residues. V shed 4 bases and J shed 6 bases, with 10 bases lying between them. CDR3 protein: CASSYQGREQYF. The CDR3 DNA reads as TGTGCCAGCAGTTATCAGGGCCGCGAGCAGTACTTC.

V usage is TRBV13 and J usage is TRBJ2-7, with D possibly being TRBD2 (6 bases). This CDR3 has 15 amino acids. Trimming removed 4 bases from V and 1 base from J, with 14 bases in between. From germline, CDR1 is PRHDT and CDR2 FYEKMQ (reference sequence). CDR3 nucleotide sequence: TGTGCCAGCAGCTCGACTAGGTTCCTTTCCTACGAGCAGTACTTC. Translation gives CASSSTRFLSYEQYF.

V gene TRBV29-1 combines with J gene TRBJ2-1; D not resolved. The CDR3 sequence is 11 residues long. V lost 6 bases, J lost 5 bases, and 8 bases lay in between. CDR1 is SQVTM, CDR2 ANQGSEA, per germline. This CDR3 is CSVETDNEQFF. The CDR3, as DNA: TGCAGCGTGGAGACCGACAATGAGCAGTTCTTC.